This TCR beta chain was retrieved from a study of T-cell reconstitution after alpha-beta-depleted transplantation in children. Preparation of the TCRbeta library was carried out with unique molecular identifiers. TCRdb reanalysed the PCR reads using MiXCR and keeps one entry per CDR3 protein. Of 450,000 to 600,000 distinct CDR3 sequences listed, around 18% are singletons. CDR3 length equals 13 residues. CDR1 and CDR2 (germline): SGDLS, YYNGEE. Between the trimmed V and J ends, which lost 2 bases and 7 bases, there was a span of 9 bases. The receptor's source is a human donor who donated a stem cell graft to a child with acute lymphoblastic leukemia. This sample comprised PBMCs from the stem cell graft donor, obtained from the stem cell graft. This chain uses TRBV9 with TRBJ2-2, with a tentative D call TRBD2 (6 bases). As DNA, the CDR3 is TGTGCCAGCAGCGTCGGGGGTAGCGGGGAGCTGTTTTTT. This codes for CASSVGGSGELFF.